These 6 T cell receptor beta chains originate from one sample sequenced in a study of CD8+ T cells in alopecia areata (dated by TCRdb to the late 2010s). The library was built by means of the immunoSEQ multiplex PCR assay. RNA was extracted from all samples and reverse transcribed into cDNA, which served as template for TCR sequencing. TCRdb took this table from immuneACCESS and kept in-frame rearrangements with V and J called. Such tables lack part of the clones; where checked against another copy, unresolved V genes explain under half of the gap, and the rest is unexplained. This sample lists hundreds of thousands of clones; around three fifths were detected once. The ten largest make up around 0.46% of the sample. Explained via the paper, the time point label denotes: baseline before oral tofacitinib. The sequenced sample was CD4+ T cells sorted from blood, obtained at week 0. The origin of the receptors is a human donor with alopecia areata.

This chain joins TRBV7-9 and TRBJ1-1, with D tentatively TRBD1 (6 bases). Trimming took 4 bases from V and 5 from J, leaving 14 bases between them. This CDR3 has 14 residues. CDR1 and CDR2 from the germline V gene are SEHNR and FQNEAQ (reference sequence). The DNA of the CDR3 is TGTGCCAGCAGCTCCCAGGGGACGGGGACTGAAGCTTTCTTT. Protein product: CASSSQGTGTEAFF.

This clone was seen repeatedly, ten times or more. This chain joins TRBV4-1 and TRBJ2-6; D is ambiguous. CDR1 is MGHRA and CDR2 is YSYEKL in the germline V gene. CDR3 length equals 17 residues. With 0 bases removed from V and 0 bases from J, the gap between germline ends came to 9 bases. CDR3 coding DNA: TGCGCCAGCAGCCAAGAAAAGGGTTTCTCTGGGGCCAACGTCCTGACTTTC. Amino acids: CASSQEKGFSGANVLTF.

In this sample, this clone turned up once. The chain is built from TRBV25-1 and TRBJ2-5; 11 bases match TRBD1. Germline CDR1 MGHDK, CDR2 SYGVNS. V shed 6 bases and J 7 bases; nucleotides not matched to a gene: 1. The CDR3 runs 12 residues. CDR3 DNA: TGTGCCAGCAGGGGGACAGGGGGGACCCAGTACTTC. Translated, it gives CASRGTGGTQYF.

The chain couples TRBV29-1 to TRBJ2-5, with D perhaps matching TRBD1 or TRBD2 (6 bases each). The tail of the sequence fits TRBJ2-7 better, so the J call may be wrong. Germline lookup yields CDR1 SQVTM and CDR2 ANQGSEA. The CDR3 contains 13 residues. The CDR3 loop reads CSVAGRGLYEQYF. CDR3 nucleotides: TGCAGCGTTGCTGGCCGGGGGCTCTACGAGCAGTACTTC.

J is TRBJ2-2 and V is TRBV29-1; perhaps TRBD1 as D (5 bases). The germline V gene has CDR1 SQVTM and CDR2 ANQGSEA. Deletions cut 6 bases from V and 7 bases from J, with 12 bases between. CDR3 length: 12 residues. CDR3: CSVRPDSGELFF. The CDR3, as DNA: TGCAGCGTCCGGCCCGACAGCGGGGAGCTGTTTTTT.

The V call is TRBV6-6, the J call TRBJ1-5; D not resolved. Germline V gene sequence: CDR1 MNHNY, CDR2 SVGAGI (reference sequence). This CDR3 region has 13 residues. Trimming left V 8 bases short and J 3 bases short, with 11 bases between. CDR3 protein: CASRTDHNQPQHF. The CDR3 region has the DNA TGTGCCAGCCGGACCGATCACAATCAGCCCCAGCATTTT.